A selection of T cell receptor beta chains follows, all from one sample in a study of blood T cell repertoires in COVID-19. TCRdb's copy holds only in-frame clones and misses some; the assay was immunoSEQ multiplex PCR. The sample has 230,000 or so clones; 84% are singletons. Specimen: peripheral blood. The receptors here all came from a man between 40 and 49 years old who had recovered from COVID-19. CDR3s include the opening cysteine and the closing phenylalanine or tryptophan. D genes are given only for firm matches. Clone sizes are given selectively: once, few, many, or a class where the clone is expanded.

CDR3nt: TGTGCCAGCAGTCCCAGGAATCCCGGGGAGCTGTTTTTT
CDR3aa: CASSPRNPGELFF
len: 13
v_gene: TRBV12-3/TRBV12-4
j_gene: TRBJ2-2
d_gene: NA
abundance: NA

CDR3nt: TGTGCCAGCAGTCTACAGCGGTCAGAAGCTTTCTTT
CDR3aa: CASSLQRSEAFF
len: 12
v_gene: TRBV2
j_gene: TRBJ1-1
d_gene: NA
abundance: NA

CDR3nt: TGTGCCAGCAGTTACCCCCACGTCCGGACAGGAAGGACGGGTGAGCAGTTCTTC
CDR3aa: CASSYPHVRTGRTGEQFF
len: 18
v_gene: TRBV6-7
j_gene: TRBJ2-1
d_gene: TRBD1
abundance: NA

CDR3nt: TGTGCCAGTAGTATTTCGGGGACAGGATTGAGAGCATATGGCTACACCTTC
CDR3aa: CASSISGTGLRAYGYTF
len: 17
v_gene: TRBV19
j_gene: TRBJ1-2
d_gene: TRBD1
abundance: NA

CDR3nt: TGTGCCAGCAGTGAACGGAGTGATTCTAGCACAGATACGCAGTATTTT
CDR3aa: CASSERSDSSTDTQYF
len: 16
v_gene: TRBV6-1
j_gene: TRBJ2-3
d_gene: NA
abundance: NA

CDR3nt: TGTGCCAGCAGCCACGTGACAGGAGCTGGCTACACCTTC
CDR3aa: CASSHVTGAGYTF
len: 13
v_gene: TRBV14
j_gene: TRBJ1-2
d_gene: NA
abundance: NA

CDR3nt: TGTGCCAGCAGTCGTTTCCCGGGGGTCACAGATACGCAGTATTTT
CDR3aa: CASSRFPGVTDTQYF
len: 15
v_gene: TRBV5-6
j_gene: TRBJ2-3
d_gene: NA
abundance: NA

CDR3nt: TGCGCCAGCAGCGTCCAACAGGGGACGAACTATGGCTACACCTTC
CDR3aa: CASSVQQGTNYGYTF
len: 15
v_gene: TRBV5-1
j_gene: TRBJ1-2
d_gene: TRBD1
abundance: NA

CDR3nt: TGTGCCAGCAGCGCCGGACAGGGTGGTCCCTACGAGCAGTACTTC
CDR3aa: CASSAGQGGPYEQYF
len: 15
v_gene: TRBV9
j_gene: TRBJ2-7
d_gene: TRBD1
abundance: NA

CDR3nt: TGTGCCGTTGCTGGTGGGGACAGGGGGCACGAGCAGTACTTC
CDR3aa: CAVAGGDRGHEQYF
len: 14
v_gene: TRBV10-3
j_gene: TRBJ2-7
d_gene: TRBD1
abundance: few

CDR3nt: TGCGCCAGCAGCTTGGGGGACAGGGGAGGGACTGAAGCTTTCTTT
CDR3aa: CASSLGDRGGTEAFF
len: 15
v_gene: TRBV5-1
j_gene: TRBJ1-1
d_gene: TRBD1
abundance: NA

CDR3nt: TGTGCCAGCTCACCTGACATGCCAGGGTCTGGTTCACCCCTCCACTTT
CDR3aa: CASSPDMPGSGSPLHF
len: 16
v_gene: TRBV18
j_gene: TRBJ1-6
d_gene: NA
abundance: NA

CDR3nt: TGTGCCAGTGGGACTAGCGGGAGGGCGGGCAATGAGCAGTTCTTC
CDR3aa: CASGTSGRAGNEQFF
len: 15
v_gene: TRBV19
j_gene: TRBJ2-1
d_gene: TRBD2
abundance: NA

CDR3nt: TGCGCCAGCAGTCAAGACGGGACAGGCGGACTAATGAACACTGAAGCTTTCTTT
CDR3aa: CASSQDGTGGLMNTEAFF
len: 18
v_gene: TRBV23-1
j_gene: TRBJ1-1
d_gene: TRBD1
abundance: NA

CDR3nt: TGTGCCAGCAGTTACAGGGAGCGCGAGCAGTACTTC
CDR3aa: CASSYREREQYF
len: 12
v_gene: TRBV12-3/TRBV12-4
j_gene: TRBJ2-7
d_gene: NA
abundance: NA

CDR3nt: TGCGCCAGCAGTGCCAGGGGGACCATGAACACTGAAGCTTTCTTT
CDR3aa: CASSARGTMNTEAFF
len: 15
v_gene: TRBV10-2
j_gene: TRBJ1-1
d_gene: TRBD1
abundance: NA

CDR3nt: TGCGCCAGCAGCTTGTCCGTGGGGCCGGCTGAAAAACTGTTTTTT
CDR3aa: CASSLSVGPAEKLFF
len: 15
v_gene: TRBV5-1
j_gene: TRBJ1-4
d_gene: NA
abundance: NA

CDR3nt: TGTGCCAGCAGCTTGGGCCCGGGGAGCGAGCAGTTCTTC
CDR3aa: CASSLGPGSEQFF
len: 13
v_gene: TRBV7-9
j_gene: TRBJ2-1
d_gene: NA
abundance: NA

CDR3nt: TGCGCCAGCAGCCAAGAAAGGGACAGTCAGGCCCAGTACTTC
CDR3aa: CASSQERDSQAQYF
len: 14
v_gene: TRBV4-3
j_gene: TRBJ2-5
d_gene: TRBD1
abundance: NA

CDR3nt: TGCGCCAGCAGCCCCCGGGGGGACTACAATGAGCAGTTCTTC
CDR3aa: CASSPRGDYNEQFF
len: 14
v_gene: TRBV5-1
j_gene: TRBJ2-1
d_gene: TRBD2
abundance: once

CDR3nt: TGTGCCTGGAGTGTATCGAGGACTAGCGGGGTCACAGATACGCAGTATTTT
CDR3aa: CAWSVSRTSGVTDTQYF
len: 17
v_gene: TRBV30
j_gene: TRBJ2-3
d_gene: TRBD2
abundance: NA

CDR3nt: TGTGCCAGCAGTCCGGACAGGGATGCTGCTGAAGCTTTCTTT
CDR3aa: CASSPDRDAAEAFF
len: 14
v_gene: TRBV6-5
j_gene: TRBJ1-1
d_gene: TRBD1
abundance: NA

CDR3nt: TGTGCCAGCAGCCTAGGGGGGGGCCACAATCAGCCCCAGCATTTT
CDR3aa: CASSLGGGHNQPQHF
len: 15
v_gene: TRBV7-9
j_gene: TRBJ1-5
d_gene: NA
abundance: NA

CDR3nt: TGTGCCAGTAGTATAGTCGGCAACGTCCTGACTTTC
CDR3aa: CASSIVGNVLTF
len: 12
v_gene: TRBV19
j_gene: TRBJ2-6
d_gene: NA
abundance: NA

CDR3nt: TGTGCCAGCAGCTCCCCTGGGGGACTGGACACAGATACGCAGTATTTT
CDR3aa: CASSSPGGLDTDTQYF
len: 16
v_gene: TRBV7-8
j_gene: TRBJ2-3
d_gene: NA
abundance: NA

CDR3nt: TGTGCCTGGAGCGCGGGGAGCGGGGGAGAGACCCAGTACTTC
CDR3aa: CAWSAGSGGETQYF
len: 14
v_gene: TRBV30
j_gene: TRBJ2-5
d_gene: TRBD2
abundance: NA

CDR3nt: TGTGCCAGCAGCCCCGGGACAACGCTAAACACTGAAGCTTTCTTT
CDR3aa: CASSPGTTLNTEAFF
len: 15
v_gene: TRBV27
j_gene: TRBJ1-1
d_gene: NA
abundance: NA

CDR3nt: TGCGCCAGCAGACTAGCGGGGGGGTTTTATGAGCAGTTCTTC
CDR3aa: CASRLAGGFYEQFF
len: 14
v_gene: TRBV5-1
j_gene: TRBJ2-1
d_gene: TRBD2
abundance: NA

CDR3nt: TGTGCCAGCAGTTTGAGGGATAGCAATCAGCCCCAGCATTTT
CDR3aa: CASSLRDSNQPQHF
len: 14
v_gene: TRBV27
j_gene: TRBJ1-5
d_gene: NA
abundance: many

CDR3nt: TGTGCCAGCAGTTTTTCCCCGGGGAGGGCTTTCTTT
CDR3aa: CASSFSPGRAFF
len: 12
v_gene: TRBV28
j_gene: TRBJ1-1
d_gene: NA
abundance: NA

CDR3nt: TGTGCCAGCAGCAAAGGGGTCGACTCTGGGGCCAACGTCCTGACTTTC
CDR3aa: CASSKGVDSGANVLTF
len: 16
v_gene: TRBV27
j_gene: TRBJ2-6
d_gene: NA
abundance: once

CDR3nt: TGTGCCTGGCTCCGGGGAGAGAGGGGCTACACCTTC
CDR3aa: CAWLRGERGYTF
len: 12
v_gene: TRBV30
j_gene: TRBJ1-2
d_gene: NA
abundance: NA

CDR3nt: TGTGCCAGCAGTTACCTCGGGGGGACTGAAGCTTTCTTT
CDR3aa: CASSYLGGTEAFF
len: 13
v_gene: TRBV6-5
j_gene: TRBJ1-1
d_gene: NA
abundance: NA

CDR3nt: TGCGCCAGCAGCTTTTCCGGGACAGGGGCAACTAATGAAAAACTGTTTTTT
CDR3aa: CASSFSGTGATNEKLFF
len: 17
v_gene: TRBV5-1
j_gene: TRBJ1-4
d_gene: TRBD1
abundance: NA

CDR3nt: TGTGCCAGCAGTCTAGCCCCTAGCACAGATACGCAGTATTTT
CDR3aa: CASSLAPSTDTQYF
len: 14
v_gene: TRBV9
j_gene: TRBJ2-3
d_gene: NA
abundance: NA

CDR3nt: TGCGCCAGCACCCCGGGACTAGCCTACAATGAGCAGTTCTTC
CDR3aa: CASTPGLAYNEQFF
len: 14
v_gene: TRBV10-2
j_gene: TRBJ2-1
d_gene: TRBD2
abundance: NA

CDR3nt: TGTGCCAGCAGTCGTAGAGGGACAGGAGTTGAAAATGAGCAGTTCTTC
CDR3aa: CASSRRGTGVENEQFF
len: 16
v_gene: TRBV11-2
j_gene: TRBJ2-1
d_gene: TRBD1
abundance: once

CDR3nt: TGTGCCAGCAGCTTAGATCTGACAGCCGGGGAGCTGTTTTTT
CDR3aa: CASSLDLTAGELFF
len: 14
v_gene: TRBV11-2
j_gene: TRBJ2-2
d_gene: NA
abundance: once

CDR3nt: TGTGCCAGCCGCCTGGGAGGGAATGAGCAGTTCTTC
CDR3aa: CASRLGGNEQFF
len: 12
v_gene: TRBV27
j_gene: TRBJ2-1
d_gene: TRBD2
abundance: NA

CDR3nt: TGTGCCAGCAGCACCCAGACAGGCGGAGGTGAAAAACTGTTTTTT
CDR3aa: CASSTQTGGGEKLFF
len: 15
v_gene: TRBV5-6
j_gene: TRBJ1-4
d_gene: NA
abundance: NA

CDR3nt: TGTGCCAGCAGCTTCGGACAGCAAAGGGGGAGCGCTGAAGCTTTCTTT
CDR3aa: CASSFGQQRGSAEAFF
len: 16
v_gene: TRBV5-5
j_gene: TRBJ1-1
d_gene: NA
abundance: NA

CDR3nt: TGTGCCAGCAGCCAGGGGAGGGAGACCCAGTACTTC
CDR3aa: CASSQGRETQYF
len: 12
v_gene: TRBV3-1/TRBV3-2
j_gene: TRBJ2-5
d_gene: NA
abundance: NA

CDR3nt: TGCGCCAGCAGTCAGGGTATCGACAATGAGCAGTTCTTC
CDR3aa: CASSQGIDNEQFF
len: 13
v_gene: TRBV10-1
j_gene: TRBJ2-1
d_gene: NA
abundance: few

CDR3nt: TGTGCCAGTAGTATTAGTTTGGACAAAGGCTACACCTTC
CDR3aa: CASSISLDKGYTF
len: 13
v_gene: TRBV19
j_gene: TRBJ1-2
d_gene: NA
abundance: NA

CDR3nt: TGTGCCACCTCTCGGGGGAACGGTGAAGCTTTCTTT
CDR3aa: CATSRGNGEAFF
len: 12
v_gene: TRBV6-6
j_gene: TRBJ1-1
d_gene: NA
abundance: NA

CDR3nt: TGTGCCACCAGTGATCAATCCACAGGGGGGAGAGAGTCCTATAATTCACCCCTCCACTTT
CDR3aa: CATSDQSTGGRESYNSPLHF
len: 20
v_gene: TRBV24-1
j_gene: TRBJ1-6
d_gene: TRBD1
abundance: many

CDR3nt: TGTGCCAGCTCACCACCGTCGACAGCCAACACTGAAGCTTTCTTT
CDR3aa: CASSPPSTANTEAFF
len: 15
v_gene: TRBV18
j_gene: TRBJ1-1
d_gene: NA
abundance: NA

CDR3nt: TGCGCCAGCAGCGTGGGACAGGGGTCCAACGAGCAGTACTTC
CDR3aa: CASSVGQGSNEQYF
len: 14
v_gene: TRBV5-1
j_gene: TRBJ2-7
d_gene: TRBD1
abundance: NA